This TCR beta chain is drawn from a study of T-cell reconstitution after alpha-beta-depleted transplantation in children. Unique molecular identifiers were incorporated when the TCRbeta library was constructed. TCRdb itself ran the PCR reads through MiXCR, one entry per CDR3 protein. The table records hundreds of thousands of distinct CDR3 sequences, around 13% of them present only once. The CDR3 covers 15 residues. V was clipped by 5 bases and J by 3 bases, with 14 bases between them. This clonotype originated in a human donor who donated a stem cell graft to a child with combined immunodeficiency. The chain has TRBV12-3 or TRBV12-4 and TRBJ2-4; possible D gene TRBD2, 6 bases. The material was PBMCs from the stem cell graft donor, obtained from the stem cell graft. The CDR3 loop reads CASSATGGSKNIQYF. The CDR3 DNA is TGTGCCAGCAGTGCCACCGGGGGTAGCAAAAACATTCAGTACTTC.